Below, one T cell receptor (beta chain) is given with its context. This clone was picked up a small number of times. Its antigen is unknown. No base qualities exist here, and no much larger clone lies one base off it. A cohort of 30 to 40 patients with surgically resected non-small-cell lung cancer, for whom both primary tumor and brain metastasis specimens were available, was included. The tumor specimens consisted of archival formalin-fixed, paraffin-embedded tissues. The data are from a study of brain metastases from non-small cell lung cancer (dated by TCRdb to between 2018 and 2021). Regarding the study in general: In non-small-cell lung cancer patients, the researchers characterized the immune microenvironment of brain metastases and primary tumors that had been resected as matched pairs.

The CDR3 contains 14 residues, cysteine and phenylalanine counted. Just CDR3 DNA is preserved here, 42 bases in frame from base 1. The germline V gene (reference sequence) sets CDR1 to SGHKS and CDR2 to YYEKEE. Between the V and J ends, shortened by 2 bases and 10 bases respectively, the junction contains 15 bases. Results the study describes overall, beyond this receptor: T-cell clones appeared expanded in around 66% of brain metastases relative to the matched primary tumors. Paired brain metastases and primary tumors largely shared TCR repertoires, although T-cell densities in the metastases were sparse. Lower T-cell infiltration was exhibited by brain metastases compared with primary tumors (P < 0.001).

Library preparation used the immunoSEQ multiplex PCR assay. Sequencing of the T-cell receptor beta chain repertoire was carried out together with a 770-gene immune expression panel. TCRdb retrieved this table from immuneACCESS and kept in-frame rearrangements only. Not all clones are present; in checked studies, unresolved V genes account for under half, and no reason is known for the remainder. This sample comprises roughly 14,000 clones, approximately 83% of them detected only once. 7.5% to 9.5% of the sample lies in the top ten. The origin of this receptor is a donor at least 40 years old with non-small cell lung cancer. In this chain, TRBV5-5 is recombined with TRBJ1-4; the best D guess is TRBD1, with 5 bases matching. The sequenced sample consisted of primary lung tumor tissue. The sample's cell subset or site label, in plain terms: primary lung tumor paired with brain metastasis. The CDR3 here reads CASSFGGGQTKLFF. The nucleotide sequence reads as follows: TGTGCCAGCAGCTTTGGTGGAGGACAAACAAAACTGTTTTTT.